Listed below are T cell receptor beta chains from one sample, sequenced in a study of blood T cell repertoires in COVID-19. The protocol was immunoSEQ multiplex PCR, while the TCRdb copy is restricted to in-frame clones and leaves out a portion. The sample records around 300,000 clones, around 86% being singletons. Sequences were obtained from peripheral blood. The receptor set was obtained from a woman in her 30s who had recovered from COVID-19. Both conserved end residues are part of each CDR3. Rows give clone size only sometimes, using once, few, many, or a class for an expanded clone.

v_call	clone_size	j_call	cdr3_aa
TRBV11-2	few	TRBJ1-1	CASSLDPRYTEAFF
TRBV28	-	TRBJ1-5	CASSDTGTGARQPQHF
TRBV28	once	TRBJ1-2	CASSRGTNYGYTF
TRBV12-5	-	TRBJ1-3	CASGAKRSVNSGNTIYF
TRBV7-9	-	TRBJ1-4	CASSPARTGSNEKLFF
TRBV5-1	-	TRBJ2-1	CASSFRPGLASYNEQFF
TRBV5-1	-	TRBJ1-4	CASSLESPGQGNEKLFF
TRBV2	-	TRBJ1-5	CASKGAGKSSQPQHF
TRBV19	-	TRBJ1-2	CASSAGGAVGYTF
TRBV15	-	TRBJ1-1	CATSGRTGGYTEAFF
TRBV6-1	-	TRBJ1-1	CASSEIGGTNTEAFF
TRBV6-5	-	TRBJ2-1	CASSFTGSSYNEQFF
TRBV6-2/TRBV6-3	-	TRBJ1-4	CASSTGTSGGLFF
TRBV4-2	-	TRBJ2-3	CASSQDRLVDTQYF
TRBV28	-	TRBJ2-7	CASSSDEQYF
TRBV2	-	TRBJ2-7	CACRGVPYEQYF
TRBV6-5	-	TRBJ1-2	CASSEGQYGYTF
TRBV18	once	TRBJ1-1	CASSPELHTEAFF
TRBV4-1	-	TRBJ2-7	CASSQDPGTYEQYF
TRBV7-9	-	TRBJ2-5	CASSIGRPGQGPNQETQYF
TRBV4-1	-	TRBJ2-1	CASSPGTGGIDEQFF
TRBV7-2	once	TRBJ2-5	CASSLAWRETQYF
TRBV10-3	-	TRBJ1-1	CATETGSGTEAFF
TRBV3-1/TRBV3-2	once	TRBJ1-1	CASSRDREAFF
TRBV7-6	-	TRBJ2-2	CASSLKTSGNTGELFF
TRBV4-1	-	TRBJ2-5	CASSLLGGKETQYF